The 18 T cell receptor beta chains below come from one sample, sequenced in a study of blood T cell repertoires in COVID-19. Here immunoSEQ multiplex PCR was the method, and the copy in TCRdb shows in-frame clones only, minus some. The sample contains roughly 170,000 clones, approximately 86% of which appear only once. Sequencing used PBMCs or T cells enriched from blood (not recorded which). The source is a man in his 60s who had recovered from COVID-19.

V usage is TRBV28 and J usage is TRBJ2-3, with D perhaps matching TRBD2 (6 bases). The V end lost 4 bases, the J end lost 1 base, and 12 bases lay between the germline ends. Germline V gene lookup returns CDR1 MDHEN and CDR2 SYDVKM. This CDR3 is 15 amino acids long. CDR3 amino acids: CASSSGTGGTDTQYF. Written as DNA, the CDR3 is TGTGCCAGCAGTTCCGGGACGGGAGGCACAGATACGCAGTATTTT.

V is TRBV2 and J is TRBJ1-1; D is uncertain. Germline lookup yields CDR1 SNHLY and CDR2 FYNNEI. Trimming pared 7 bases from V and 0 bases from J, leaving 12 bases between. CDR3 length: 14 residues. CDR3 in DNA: TGTGCCAGCACGAAGTCGGGGTTGAACACTGAAGCTTTCTTT. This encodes CASTKSGLNTEAFF.

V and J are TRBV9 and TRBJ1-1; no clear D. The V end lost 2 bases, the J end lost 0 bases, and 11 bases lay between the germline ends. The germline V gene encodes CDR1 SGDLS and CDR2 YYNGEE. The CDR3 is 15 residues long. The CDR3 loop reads CASSVAGTMNTEAFF. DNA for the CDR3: TGTGCCAGCAGCGTGGCAGGAACCATGAACACTGAAGCTTTCTTT. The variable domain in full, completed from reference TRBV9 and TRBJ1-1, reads DSGVTQTPKHLITATGQRVTLRCSPRSGDLSVYWYQQSLDQGLQFLIQYYNGEERAKGNILERFSAQQFPDLHSELNLSSLELGDSALYFCASSVAGTMNTEAFFGQGTRLTVV.

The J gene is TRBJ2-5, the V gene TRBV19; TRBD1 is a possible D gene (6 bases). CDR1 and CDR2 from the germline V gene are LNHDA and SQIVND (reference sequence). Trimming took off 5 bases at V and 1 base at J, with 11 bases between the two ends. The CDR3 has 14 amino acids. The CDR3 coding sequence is TGTGCCAGTAGTTCTACAGGGTCCCAAGAGACCCAGTACTTC. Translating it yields CASSSTGSQETQYF.

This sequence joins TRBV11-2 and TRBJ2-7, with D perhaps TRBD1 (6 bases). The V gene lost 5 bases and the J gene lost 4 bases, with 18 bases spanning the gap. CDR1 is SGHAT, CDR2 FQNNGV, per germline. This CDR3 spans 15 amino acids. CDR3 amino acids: CASSPLGRGTYEQYF. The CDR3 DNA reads TGTGCCAGCAGCCCCTTGGGAAGGGGGACGTACGAGCAGTACTTC.

The CDR3 DNA is TGTGCCAGTAGTCCGCCCGGACAGTCCTACAATGAGCAGTTCTTC. It specifies CASSPPGQSYNEQFF. The chain recombines TRBV19 with TRBJ2-1; D may be TRBD1 (6 bases). Trimming left V 5 bases short and J 1 base short, with 12 bases between. This CDR3 contains 15 residues. CDR1 and CDR2 from the germline V gene are LNHDA and SQIVND (reference sequence).

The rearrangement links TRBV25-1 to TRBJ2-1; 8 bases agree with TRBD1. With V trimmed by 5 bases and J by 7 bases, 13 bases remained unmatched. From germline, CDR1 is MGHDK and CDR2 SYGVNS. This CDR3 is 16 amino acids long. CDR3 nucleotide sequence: TGTGCCAGCAGTAAAAGTTGGGACAGGTTTGGGAATGAGCAGTTCTTC. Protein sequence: CASSKSWDRFGNEQFF.

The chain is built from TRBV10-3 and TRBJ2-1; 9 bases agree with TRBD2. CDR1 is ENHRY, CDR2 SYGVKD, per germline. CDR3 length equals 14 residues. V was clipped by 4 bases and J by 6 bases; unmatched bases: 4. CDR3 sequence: CAISASGNINEQFF. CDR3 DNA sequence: TGTGCCATCAGTGCTAGCGGGAATATCAATGAGCAGTTCTTC.

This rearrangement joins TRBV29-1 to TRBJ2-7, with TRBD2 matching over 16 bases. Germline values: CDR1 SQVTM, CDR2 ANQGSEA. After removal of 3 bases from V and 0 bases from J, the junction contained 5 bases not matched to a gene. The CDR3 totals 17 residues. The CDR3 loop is CSVEGLAGGLSSYEQYF. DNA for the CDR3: TGCAGCGTTGAGGGACTAGCGGGAGGGTTGAGCTCCTACGAGCAGTACTTC.

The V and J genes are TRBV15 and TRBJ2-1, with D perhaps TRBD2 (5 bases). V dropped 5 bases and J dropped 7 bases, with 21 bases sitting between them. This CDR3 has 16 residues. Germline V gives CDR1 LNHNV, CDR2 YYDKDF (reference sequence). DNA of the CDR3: TGTGCCACCAGCCCGAGAGGCACAGCGGTCGGGAATGAGCAGTTCTTC. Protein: CATSPRGTAVGNEQFF.

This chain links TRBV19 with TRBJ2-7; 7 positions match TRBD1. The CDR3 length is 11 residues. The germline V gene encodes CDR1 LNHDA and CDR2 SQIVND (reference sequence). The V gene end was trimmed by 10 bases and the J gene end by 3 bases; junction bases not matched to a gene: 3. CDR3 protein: CATRQGYEQYF. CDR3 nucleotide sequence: TGTGCCACCCGACAGGGCTACGAGCAGTACTTC.

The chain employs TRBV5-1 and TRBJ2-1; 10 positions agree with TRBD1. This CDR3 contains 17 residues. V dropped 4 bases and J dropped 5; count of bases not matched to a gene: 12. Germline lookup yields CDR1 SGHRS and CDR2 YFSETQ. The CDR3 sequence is CASSPGPGQGWDNEQFF. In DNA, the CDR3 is TGCGCCAGCAGCCCAGGGCCGGGACAGGGGTGGGACAATGAGCAGTTCTTC.

For the CDR3, the DNA is TGTGCCAGCAGCCATAAGGGGGGGTACAATGAGCAGTTCTTC. Protein product: CASSHKGGYNEQFF. V gene TRBV7-9 combines with J gene TRBJ2-1; possible D gene TRBD2, 7 bases. Looked up from germline, CDR1 is SEHNR and CDR2 is FQNEAQ (reference sequence). Trimming cost V 5 bases and J 4 bases, with 12 bases left between them. CDR3 length: 14 amino acids. Full variable domain (remainder filled in from reference TRBV7-9 and TRBJ2-1): DTGVSQNPRHKITKRGQNVTFRCDPISEHNRLYWYRQTLGQGPEFLTYFQNEAQLEKSRLLSDRFSAERPKGSFSTLEIQRTEQGDSAMYLCASSHKGGYNEQFFGPGTRLTVL.

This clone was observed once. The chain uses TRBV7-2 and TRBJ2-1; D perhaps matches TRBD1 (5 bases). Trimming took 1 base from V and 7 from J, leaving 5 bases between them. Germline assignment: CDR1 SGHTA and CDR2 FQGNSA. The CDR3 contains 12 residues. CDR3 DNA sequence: TGTGCCAGCAGCTTAGAGGGGAATGAGCAGTTCTTC. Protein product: CASSLEGNEQFF.

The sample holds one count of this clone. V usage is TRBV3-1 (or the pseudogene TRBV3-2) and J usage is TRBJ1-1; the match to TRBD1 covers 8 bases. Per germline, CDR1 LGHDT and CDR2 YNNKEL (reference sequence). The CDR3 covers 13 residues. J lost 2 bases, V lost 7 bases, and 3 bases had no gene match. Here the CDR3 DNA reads TGTGCCAGCATCGACAGGGGAAACACTGAAGCTTTCTTT. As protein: CASIDRGNTEAFF.

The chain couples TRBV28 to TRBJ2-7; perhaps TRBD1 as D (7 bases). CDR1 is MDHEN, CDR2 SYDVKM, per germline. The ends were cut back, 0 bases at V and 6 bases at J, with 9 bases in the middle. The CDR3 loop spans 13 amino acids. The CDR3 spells CASSLWQGGEQYF. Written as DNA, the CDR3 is TGTGCCAGCAGTTTATGGCAGGGGGGCGAGCAGTACTTC. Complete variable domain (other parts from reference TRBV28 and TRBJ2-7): DVKVTQSSRYLVKRTGEKVFLECVQDMDHENMFWYRQDPGLGLRLIYFSYDVKMKEKGDIPEGYSVSREKKERFSLILESASTNQTSMYLCASSLWQGGEQYFGPGTRLTVT.

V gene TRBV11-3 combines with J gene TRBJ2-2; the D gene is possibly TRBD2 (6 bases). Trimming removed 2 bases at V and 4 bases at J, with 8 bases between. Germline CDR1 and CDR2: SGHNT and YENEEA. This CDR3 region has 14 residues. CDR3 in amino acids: CASSLRGSTGELFF. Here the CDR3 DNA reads TGTGCCAGCAGCTTACGGGGGAGCACCGGGGAGCTGTTTTTT.

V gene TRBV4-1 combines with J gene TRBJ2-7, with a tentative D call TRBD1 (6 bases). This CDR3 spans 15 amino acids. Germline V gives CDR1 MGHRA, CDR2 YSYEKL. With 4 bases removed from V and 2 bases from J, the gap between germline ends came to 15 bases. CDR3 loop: CASSPKAQGTYEQYF. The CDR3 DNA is TGCGCCAGCAGCCCGAAAGCTCAGGGGACCTACGAGCAGTACTTC.